This paragraph covers one T cell receptor (beta chain) sequence. Antigen: not known. This specimen belongs to a study of shared clonotypes between healthy human individuals. Study-wide context: Each donor had three CD4 naive, three CD4 memory, two CD8 naive and one CD8 memory plate. Study-level findings and limits: Sequencing depth was expected to affect clonotype sharing among donors. Several donors had 4% to 6.5% of their naive CD4 clonotypes in common. Naive subsets generally exceeded memory subsets in estimated richness.

The CDR3 has 15 amino acids. The V gene end was trimmed by 0 bases and the J gene end by 4 bases; junction bases not matched to a gene: 5. The germline gives CDR1 SGHRS, CDR2 YFSETQ. TCRdb's copy holds only in-frame clones and misses some; the assay was immunoSEQ multiplex PCR. Here the sample spans some 2.3 million clones, over 85% being singletons. The sample was naive CD4+ T cells from PBMCs. As for subset: CD45RA+ positively selected. The chain combines TRBV5-1 with TRBJ2-3, with 7 bases identical to TRBD2. This receptor was taken from a man in his late teens or twenties in good health. Some clones in this sample may be carry-over from other donors' samples. The CDR3 sequence is CASSLEGGPPDTQYF. The DNA of the CDR3 is TGCGCCAGCAGCTTGGAGGGAGGGCCGCCAGATACGCAGTATTTT.